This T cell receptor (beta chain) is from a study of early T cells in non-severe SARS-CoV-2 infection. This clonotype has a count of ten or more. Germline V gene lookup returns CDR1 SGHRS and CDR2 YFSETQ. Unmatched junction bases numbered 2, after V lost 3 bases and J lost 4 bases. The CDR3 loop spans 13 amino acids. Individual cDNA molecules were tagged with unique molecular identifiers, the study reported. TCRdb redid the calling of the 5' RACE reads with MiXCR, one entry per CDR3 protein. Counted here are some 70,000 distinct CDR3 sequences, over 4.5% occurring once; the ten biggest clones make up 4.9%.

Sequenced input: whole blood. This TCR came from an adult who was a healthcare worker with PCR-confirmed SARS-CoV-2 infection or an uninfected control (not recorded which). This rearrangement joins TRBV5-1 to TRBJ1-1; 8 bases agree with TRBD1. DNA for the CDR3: TGCGCCAGCAGCTGGACAGGGTCCACTGAAGCTTTCTTT. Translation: CASSWTGSTEAFF. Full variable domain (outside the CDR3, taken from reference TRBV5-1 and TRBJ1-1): KAGVTQTPRYLIKTRGQQVTLSCSPISGHRSVSWYQQTPGQGLQFLFEYFSETQRNKGNFPGRFSGRQFSNSRSEMNVSTLELGDSALYLCASSWTGSTEAFFGQGTRLTVV.